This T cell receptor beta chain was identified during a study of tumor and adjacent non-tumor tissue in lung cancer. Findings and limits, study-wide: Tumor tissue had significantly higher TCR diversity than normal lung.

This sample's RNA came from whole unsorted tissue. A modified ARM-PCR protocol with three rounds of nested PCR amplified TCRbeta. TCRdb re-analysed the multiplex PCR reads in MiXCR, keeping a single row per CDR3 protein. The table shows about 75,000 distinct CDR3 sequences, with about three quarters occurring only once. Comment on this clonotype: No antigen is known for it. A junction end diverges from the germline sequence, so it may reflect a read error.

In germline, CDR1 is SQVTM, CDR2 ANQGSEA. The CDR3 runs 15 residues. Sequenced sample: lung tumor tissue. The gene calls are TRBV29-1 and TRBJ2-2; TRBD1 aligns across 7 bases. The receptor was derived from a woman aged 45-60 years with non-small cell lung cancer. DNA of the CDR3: TGCAGAGTTGGGGGTCAGGGGGTGGGGACCGGGGAGCTGTTTTTT. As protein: CRVGGQGVGTGELFF.